A single sample is the source of the 14 T cell receptor beta chains below, sequenced in a study of Graves' ophthalmopathy and Graves' hyperthyroidism. Amplified TCR beta CDR3 regions were obtained using RNA transcripts as template. The first round was an RT-PCR with HTBI primers, and the second round was a multiplex PCR. Via MiXCR, TCRdb re-called the multiplex PCR reads, giving one row per CDR3 protein. The table lists just over 600,000 distinct CDR3 sequences, 22% of them singletons. The sequencing input was peripheral blood. These receptors originate from a woman between 18 and 29 years old with stable Graves' hyperthyroidism. Some clones in this sample may be carry-over from other donors' samples.

This clonotype showed up many times. The rearrangement links TRBV12-3 or TRBV12-4 to TRBJ1-1, with D unresolved. Trimming left V 6 bases short and J 6 bases short, with 11 bases between. The CDR3 length is 12 residues. CDR3 coding DNA: TGTGCCAGCAGACTGGTAGACGCTGAAGCTTTCTTT. Protein product: CASRLVDAEAFF.

The chain combines TRBV6-2 or TRBV6-3 with TRBJ2-7, with 8 bases fitting TRBD2. CDR1 MNHEY and CDR2 SVGEGT come from the germline V gene. The V segment lost 1 base and the J segment 6 bases; nucleotides outside the gene matches: 8. This CDR3 contains 15 residues. CDR3 nucleotide sequence: TGTGCCAGCAGTTACTACGGGGGGGCCGCCCGCGAGCAGTACTTC. This encodes CASSYYGGAAREQYF.

In its sample, this clonotype was seen many times. The chain couples TRBV27 to TRBJ1-2; a weak D match, TRBD1 (5 bases). The CDR3 sequence is 13 residues long. Germline V gene data show CDR1 as MNHEY and CDR2 as SMNVEV (reference sequence). V was clipped by 6 bases and J by 3 bases, with 11 bases between them. The CDR3 spells CASSVTQDYGYTF. The CDR3 DNA sequence: TGTGCCAGCAGCGTGACACAGGACTATGGCTACACCTTC.

The rearrangement links TRBV24-1 to TRBJ2-5; 10 bases are a match to TRBD1. V lost 4 bases and J lost 3; bases outside the gene matches: 7. CDR1 is KGHDR, CDR2 SFDVKD, per germline. The CDR3 has 16 amino acids. The CDR3 DNA is TGTGCCACCAGTGACACCGGGACAGGGGACGAAGAGACCCAGTACTTC. Protein sequence: CATSDTGTGDEETQYF.

In this sample, this clonotype turned up many times. This chain joins TRBV5-1 and TRBJ1-3; possibly TRBD1 for D (6 bases). The V and J ends lost 3 bases and 3 bases respectively, with 7 bases between them. The germline CDR1 and CDR2 sequences are SGHRS and YFSETQ. The CDR3 length is 13 residues. CDR3 DNA sequence: TGCGCCAGCAGCTGGGACATTGGAAACACCATATATTTT. Amino acids: CASSWDIGNTIYF.

About this clonotype: Since no conserved phenylalanine or tryptophan closes the CDR3, a read error is the likely cause. This chain links TRBV9 with TRBJ2-7, with D possibly TRBD2 on 6 matching bases. Germline V CDR1 and CDR2: SGDLS, YYNGEE. CDR3 length: 14 amino acids. The V and J ends lost 2 bases and 1 base respectively, with 10 bases between them. In nucleotides, the CDR3 is TGTGCCAGCAGCGTTTTAGCGGCATCCTACGAGCAGTACCTC. Translation: CASSVLAASYEQYL.

At least ten counts were recorded for this clonotype. CDR3 sequence (DNA): TGTGCCAGCAGCTTAGCACAGGGGGCCGCTGAAGCTTTCTTT. This gives the protein CASSLAQGAAEAFF. This sequence joins TRBV11-1 and TRBJ1-1; 9 bases line up with TRBD1. V gave up 0 bases and J gave up 6 bases; unmatched junction bases: 2. Germline V CDR1 and CDR2: SGHAT, FQDESV (reference sequence). The CDR3 consists of 14 residues.

This clonotype was detected ten times or more. The CDR3: CSVEEDEGVEGYTF. CDR3 coding DNA: TGCAGCGTTGAGGAGGATGAGGGCGTGGAGGGCTACACCTTC. This chain joins TRBV29-1 and TRBJ1-2; D remains ambiguous. Germline V gives CDR1 SQVTM, CDR2 ANQGSEA. The CDR3 covers 14 residues. Trimming removed 3 bases from V and 8 bases from J, with 19 bases in between.

V usage is TRBV30 and J usage is TRBJ1-5; D call uncertain. The CDR3 covers 17 residues. Germline values: CDR1 GTSNPN, CDR2 SVGIG (reference sequence). V lost 0 bases, J lost 0 bases, and 15 bases lay in between. The CDR3, as DNA: TGTGCCTGGAGTGTAGGGAGGACGGCCGATAGCAATCAGCCCCAGCATTTT. As protein: CAWSVGRTADSNQPQHF.

This clonotype turned up a few times. The chain links TRBV6-1 to TRBJ2-7; D might be TRBD1 (6 bases). The CDR3 is 15 residues long. Trimming removed 2 bases at V and 3 bases at J, with 14 bases between. CDR1 is MNHNS and CDR2 is SASEGT in the germline V gene. In DNA form, the CDR3 reads TGTGCCAGCAGTGAAACCCGGACAGTAAGCTACGAGCAGTACTTC. This gives the protein CASSETRTVSYEQYF.

This clonotype has more than one count but fewer than ten. This chain connects TRBV6-5 to TRBJ1-1; no reliable D call. Germline V lookup: CDR1 MNHEY, CDR2 SVGAGI. V gave up 4 bases and J gave up 1 base, with 7 bases separating them. The CDR3 sequence is 13 residues long. The CDR3 DNA follows: TGTGCCAGCAGTTCCGAATCGAACACTGAAGCTTTCTTT. It codes for CASSSESNTEAFF.

This clonotype was seen at least ten times. CDR3 in DNA: TGTGCCAGCAGCTACGGCGGGGCAGGGGGGACCTACGAGCAGTACTTC. Encoded protein: CASSYGGAGGTYEQYF. The chain links TRBV7-3 to TRBJ2-7; D may be TRBD1 (7 bases). CDR3 size: 16 residues. Germline assignment: CDR1 SGHTA and CDR2 FQGTGA. With 4 bases removed from V and 2 bases from J, the gap between germline ends came to 18 bases.

This clonotype was detected ten times or more. The rearrangement joins TRBV29-1 to TRBJ1-1; D is uncertain. V was cut by 2 bases and J by 9 bases, with 13 bases left in between. The CDR3 is 12 amino acids. Germline loops: CDR1 SQVTM, CDR2 ANQGSEA. CDR3 protein: CSVETAALKAFF. The CDR3 DNA follows: TGCAGCGTTGAAACGGCAGCCCTTAAAGCTTTCTTT. The full variable domain, rest sourced from reference TRBV29-1 and TRBJ1-1, is SAVISQKPSRDICQRGTSLTIQCQVDSQVTMMFWYRQQPGQSLTLIATANQGSEATYESGFVIDKFPISRPNLTFSTLTVSNMSPEDSSIYLCSVETAALKAFFGQGTRLTVV.

This clonotype showed up many times. The V call is TRBV20-1, the J call TRBJ1-5; 7 bases fit TRBD1. The CDR3 covers 14 residues. CDR1 and CDR2 (germline): DFQATT, SNEGSKA (reference sequence). J lost 6 bases, V lost 7 bases, and 12 bases had no gene match. The DNA for the CDR3 is TGCAGTGGGGACAGAGCCCATAGTGGTCAGCCCCAGCATTTT. Residues: CSGDRAHSGQPQHF.